One and the same sample provided the 13 T cell receptor beta chains below, sequenced in a study of blood T cell repertoires in COVID-19. Method: immunoSEQ multiplex PCR; TCRdb's copy keeps in-frame clones and lacks some. Among about 150,000 clones listed, 80% to 90% were seen once. The sample was PBMCs or T cells enriched from blood (not recorded which). The receptors stem from a man in his fifties or sixties who had recovered from COVID-19.

This clone was detected only a few times. V is TRBV2 and J is TRBJ1-6, with D unresolved. CDR1 SNHLY and CDR2 FYNNEI come from the germline V gene. This CDR3 comprises 14 residues. V lost 6 bases, J lost 5 bases, and 11 bases lay in between. CDR3: CASSPGGNNSPLHF. DNA of the CDR3: TGTGCCAGCAGCCCTGGAGGGAATAATTCACCCCTCCACTTT.

V usage is TRBV4-1 and J usage is TRBJ1-5; no clear D gene. Germline V lookup: CDR1 MGHRA, CDR2 YSYEKL. This CDR3 contains 17 residues. V dropped 2 bases and J dropped 0 bases, with 14 bases sitting between them. The CDR3 region has the DNA TGCGCCAGCAGCCAACTTGGCAGGAAGGATAGCAATCAGCCCCAGCATTTT. Translated: CASSQLGRKDSNQPQHF.

This clone was detected a few times. This chain connects TRBV7-3 to TRBJ2-2; 8 bases map to TRBD1. This CDR3 contains 16 residues. From germline, CDR1 is SGHTA and CDR2 FQGTGA. With V trimmed by 4 bases and J by 3 bases, 7 bases remained unmatched. Here the CDR3 reads CASSSQGAADTGELFF. The DNA of the CDR3 is TGTGCCAGCAGCTCTCAGGGGGCGGCGGACACCGGGGAGCTGTTTTTT.

This chain uses TRBV7-9 with TRBJ2-2, with 10 bases fitting TRBD2. CDR1 and CDR2 (germline): SEHNR, FQNEAQ (reference sequence). Losses at the gene ends were 5 bases for V and 0 bases for J; bases not matched to a gene: 12. The CDR3 has 19 amino acids. Here the CDR3 reads CASSQKTSGEDSNTGELFF. The DNA of the CDR3 is TGTGCCAGCAGCCAAAAAACTAGCGGGGAAGATTCGAACACCGGGGAGCTGTTTTTT.

J is TRBJ2-2 and V is TRBV5-8, with 8 nucleotides matching TRBD1. Looked up from germline, CDR1 is SGHTS and CDR2 is YDEGEE. The CDR3 totals 16 residues. J gave up 5 bases and V 5 bases, and 11 bases lay outside the gene matches. In DNA, the CDR3 is TGTGCCAGCAGAACTACCGGGACAGGTTTAACCGGGGAGCTGTTTTTT. Its protein product is CASRTTGTGLTGELFF.

Only one count was recorded for this clone. The chain links TRBV11-3 to TRBJ2-2; D gene uncertain. V was clipped by 3 bases and J by 4 bases, with 3 bases between them. CDR3 length: 12 amino acids. Germline V gene sequence: CDR1 SGHNT, CDR2 YENEEA. CDR3 region: CASSFVTGELFF. The CDR3 bases are TGTGCCAGCAGCTTCGTCACCGGGGAGCTGTTTTTT.

The chain couples TRBV3-1 (or the pseudogene TRBV3-2) to TRBJ1-1, with 7 bases matching TRBD1. The V gene's germline CDR1 is LGHDT and CDR2 YNNKEL (reference sequence). CDR3 length equals 14 residues. With V trimmed by 5 bases and J by 1 base, 4 bases remained unmatched. Here the CDR3 reads CASSGWTGNTEAFF. In DNA form, the CDR3 reads TGTGCCAGCAGCGGATGGACAGGGAACACTGAAGCTTTCTTT.

V and J are TRBV2 and TRBJ1-2, with a tentative D call TRBD1 (5 bases). V was trimmed by 4 bases and J by 4 bases, leaving 19 bases between them. The CDR3 is made up of 16 amino acids. Germline assignment: CDR1 SNHLY and CDR2 FYNNEI. CDR3 sequence (DNA): TGTGCCAGCAGTGCGAGCAGGGCCATAAGATCCTATGGCTACACCTTC. Translation gives CASSASRAIRSYGYTF.

In its sample, this clone was seen a few times. J is TRBJ1-6 and V is TRBV6-5; D gene uncertain. Looked up from germline, CDR1 is MNHEY and CDR2 is SVGAGI. CDR3 size: 15 residues. Trimming removed 5 bases from V and 7 bases from J, with 15 bases in between. CDR3 residues: CASSTLGRGNSPLHF. In DNA, the CDR3 is TGTGCCAGCAGTACTCTAGGGAGAGGAAATTCACCCCTCCACTTT.

The chain uses TRBV18 and TRBJ1-1, with 7 bases matching TRBD1. In germline, CDR1 is KGHSH, CDR2 LQKENI. V was pared by 3 bases and J by 1 base, with 5 bases of the junction left unmatched. This CDR3 has 15 amino acids. In DNA, the CDR3 is TGTGCCAGCTCACCCACACAGGGGAGGAACACTGAAGCTTTCTTT. Amino acid sequence: CASSPTQGRNTEAFF.

The chain uses TRBV20-1 and TRBJ1-1; D ambiguous. Germline lookup yields CDR1 DFQATT and CDR2 SNEGSKA (reference sequence). The CDR3 contains 13 residues. V lost 3 bases to trimming and J lost 0 bases, with 8 bases between them. CDR3 sequence (DNA): TGCAGTGCTAGTGGCGATCTGAACACTGAAGCTTTCTTT. Its protein product is CSASGDLNTEAFF.

The sample holds one count of this clone. The chain is built from TRBV7-2 and TRBJ1-5; D not resolved. Germline V gives CDR1 SGHTA, CDR2 FQGNSA. V was clipped by 5 bases and J by 7 bases, with 12 bases between them. This CDR3 region has 13 residues. This CDR3 is CASSGGWAQPQHF. The CDR3 DNA follows: TGTGCCAGCAGCGGAGGATGGGCCCAGCCCCAGCATTTT.

The V gene is TRBV30, the J gene TRBJ1-3, with 7 bases matching TRBD1. From germline, CDR1 is GTSNPN and CDR2 SVGIG (reference sequence). J lost 0 bases, V lost 1 base, and 0 bases had no gene match. The CDR3 loop spans 14 amino acids. The CDR3 nucleotides read TGTGCCTGGAGTGGGGACAGCTCTGGAAACACCATATATTTT. Protein product: CAWSGDSSGNTIYF.